These 32 T cell receptor beta chains share one sample of origin, sequenced in a study of siplizumab effects on memory and regulatory T cells. Using immunoSEQ multiplex PCR, the repertoire was profiled, and TCRdb retains in-frame clones only, with some absent. The sample has just over 60,000 clones, roughly 78% seen once. The sequenced material came from memory CD4+ T cells sorted from blood. Source of these receptors: a human donor in good health.

This sequence joins TRBV2 and TRBJ1-1; TRBD1 might be the D (5 bases). V shed 6 bases and J shed 2 bases, with 13 bases lying between them. The CDR3 length is 14 residues. Germline V gene data show CDR1 as SNHLY and CDR2 as FYNNEI. CDR3 DNA sequence: TGTGCCAGCAGCTTCGGGGGACCCAACACTGAAGCTTTCTTT. It codes for CASSFGGPNTEAFF.

J is TRBJ1-1 and V is TRBV7-9; D gene uncertain. This CDR3 has 13 residues. Looked up from germline, CDR1 is SEHNR and CDR2 is FQNEAQ (reference sequence). The ends were cut back, 3 bases at V and 1 base at J, with 6 bases in the middle. The CDR3 loop reads CASSFSKNTEAFF. The CDR3 DNA follows: TGTGCCAGCAGCTTCTCTAAGAACACTGAAGCTTTCTTT.

Only a few counts were recorded for this clone. This sequence joins TRBV7-2 and TRBJ2-3, with D possibly called TRBD1 or TRBD2 (6 bases each). The CDR3 totals 16 residues. Trimming left V 4 bases short and J 7 bases short, with 21 bases between. The germline CDR1 and CDR2 sequences are SGHTA and FQGNSA. CDR3 nucleotide sequence: TGTGCCAGCAGCTGGACAGCGGGTATCCATGGAAATACGCAGTATTTT. Amino acid sequence: CASSWTAGIHGNTQYF.

J is TRBJ1-2 and V is TRBV6-5, with unresolved D. The CDR3 length is 16 residues. Trimming left V 0 bases short and J 7 bases short, with 18 bases between. CDR1 and CDR2 from the germline V gene are MNHEY and SVGAGI. The chain's CDR3 is CASSYSSRPARFGYTF. The CDR3 nucleotides read TGTGCCAGCAGTTACTCTTCCAGGCCTGCCCGGTTTGGCTACACCTTC.

This clone has only one observation. The V gene is TRBV30, the J gene TRBJ2-1; 8 bases agree with TRBD1. CDR3 size: 16 residues. V lost 6 bases to trimming and J lost 1 base; unmatched junction nucleotides: 11. Germline CDR1 GTSNPN, CDR2 SVGIG (reference sequence). CDR3 loop: CACLDPDRESYNEQFF. In DNA, the CDR3 is TGTGCCTGCCTGGACCCGGACAGGGAATCCTACAATGAGCAGTTCTTC. Using reference TRBV30 and TRBJ2-1 for the parts outside the CDR3, the full variable domain is SQTIHQWPATLVQPVGSPLSLECTVEGTSNPNLYWYRQAAGRGLQLLFYSVGIGQISSEVPQNLSASRPQDRQFILSSKKLLLSDSGFYLCACLDPDRESYNEQFFGPGTRLTVL.

The genes are TRBV10-3 and TRBJ2-3; weak D call: TRBD2 (6 bases). CDR1 ENHRY and CDR2 SYGVKD come from the germline V gene. This CDR3 region has 15 residues. Trimming stripped 4 bases from V and 1 base from J, with 12 bases between. For the CDR3, the DNA is TGTGCCATCAGTGCGGGGGTAGGAGGCACAGATACGCAGTATTTT. Its translation is CAISAGVGGTDTQYF.

The rearrangement joins TRBV14 to TRBJ2-7; possible D gene TRBD2, 5 bases. The CDR3 spans 15 residues. V dropped 1 base and J dropped 4 bases, with 14 bases sitting between them. Germline V lookup: CDR1 SGHDN, CDR2 FVKESK. The DNA for the CDR3 is TGTGCCAGCAGCCAAGCCGGTGGACTGACTTACGAGCAGTACTTC. This codes for CASSQAGGLTYEQYF.

This sequence joins TRBV6-5 and TRBJ1-1; no clear D gene. The CDR3 loop spans 13 amino acids. With 0 bases removed from V and 3 bases from J, the gap between germline ends came to 5 bases. Germline assignment: CDR1 MNHEY and CDR2 SVGAGI. CDR3 residues: CASSYSRDTEAFF. DNA for the CDR3: TGTGCCAGCAGTTACTCTAGGGACACTGAAGCTTTCTTT.

The genes are TRBV15 and TRBJ1-2; maybe TRBD1 (6 bases). The CDR3 totals 13 residues. Germline values: CDR1 LNHNV, CDR2 YYDKDF (reference sequence). V was clipped by 3 bases and J by 8 bases, with 13 bases between them. The CDR3 spells CATSRGGREGYTF. The CDR3 DNA reads TGTGCCACCAGCAGGGGGGGCAGGGAGGGCTACACCTTC. The full variable domain, its missing parts supplied by reference TRBV15 and TRBJ1-2, is DAMVIQNPRYQVTQFGKPVTLSCSQTLNHNVMYWYQQKSSQAPKLLFHYYDKDFNNEADTPDNFQSRRPNTSFCFLDIRSPGLGDTAMYLCATSRGGREGYTFGSGTRLTVV.

V and J are TRBV28 and TRBJ2-3; either TRBD1 or TRBD2 may fit D (7 bases each). The CDR3 consists of 15 residues. CDR1 is MDHEN and CDR2 is SYDVKM in the germline V gene. V was cut by 5 bases and J by 4 bases, with 16 bases left in between. CDR3 sequence: CASSRARGGADTQYF. CDR3 coding DNA: TGTGCCAGCAGTAGGGCCAGGGGGGGCGCAGATACGCAGTATTTT.

Of note for this clone: One end of the junction fails to match germline, which may point to a read error. Distinct nucleotide sequences in the sample also encode this CDR3. The V gene is TRBV7-2, the J gene TRBJ2-7; 8 nucleotides align to TRBD1. CDR3 length: 14 residues. The germline V gene has CDR1 SGHTA and CDR2 FQGNSA. CDR3 DNA sequence: TGTGCCAGCAGCCCGGGACAGGTAATCTACGAACAGTACTTC. Translated: CASSPGQVIYEQYF.

The chain uses TRBV7-9 and TRBJ2-3; D is unclear. Trimming shortened V by 4 bases and J by 13 bases, and 21 bases separated the two germline ends. Germline V gives CDR1 SEHNR, CDR2 FQNEAQ (reference sequence). The CDR3 consists of 14 residues. The CDR3 region has the DNA TGTGCCAGCAGCTCCGACTTGCGCCTTGCGATGAAGTATTTT. It codes for CASSSDLRLAMKYF. The full variable domain, rest sourced from reference TRBV7-9 and TRBJ2-3, is DTGVSQNPRHKITKRGQNVTFRCDPISEHNRLYWYRQTLGQGPEFLTYFQNEAQLEKSRLLSDRFSAERPKGSFSTLEIQRTEQGDSAMYLCASSSDLRLAMKYFGPGTRLTVL.

As to this clone: The same CDR3 can be traced to other DNA sequences in this sample. V is TRBV6-6 and J is TRBJ2-7; a possible D gene is TRBD2 (5 bases). This CDR3 comprises 13 residues. The germline gives CDR1 MNHNY, CDR2 SVGAGI (reference sequence). The germline V and J ends were trimmed by 4 bases and 6 bases, with 13 bases remaining between them. DNA for the CDR3: TGTGCCAGCAGTTCGTGGGAGTTAGCCGAGCAGTACTTC. Translating gives CASSSWELAEQYF.

The chain employs TRBV19 and TRBJ1-1; possibly TRBD1 for D (6 bases). Germline V CDR1 and CDR2: LNHDA, SQIVND (reference sequence). The CDR3 has 13 amino acids. V lost 3 bases and J 6 bases, leaving 11 bases between the germline ends. CDR3 nucleotides: TGTGCCAGTAGTATCTTCAGGGGTGCTGAAGCTTTCTTT. This gives the protein CASSIFRGAEAFF.

The chain employs TRBV27 and TRBJ1-5; D remains unclear. From germline, CDR1 is MNHEY and CDR2 SMNVEV (reference sequence). V was trimmed by 9 bases and J by 4 bases, leaving 10 bases between them. The CDR3 has 12 amino acids. The CDR3 is CASRTGNQPQHF. For the CDR3, the DNA is TGTGCCAGTCGGACTGGGAATCAGCCCCAGCATTTT.

The chain uses TRBV25-1 and TRBJ1-2; 7 bases map to TRBD1. After removal of 5 bases from V and 1 base from J, the junction contained 1 base not matched to a gene. CDR3 length: 13 residues. CDR1 and CDR2 (germline): MGHDK, SYGVNS. DNA for the CDR3: TGTGCCAGCAGTAGGGGGCGTAACTATGGCTACACCTTC. This codes for CASSRGRNYGYTF.

This sequence joins TRBV5-1 and TRBJ2-7; D may correspond to TRBD1 or TRBD2 (6 bases each). V was pared by 4 bases and J by 6 bases, with 14 bases between. Germline CDR1 SGHRS, CDR2 YFSETQ. There are 13 residues in the CDR3. CDR3 in amino acids: CASSVKEGVEQYF. CDR3 nucleotide sequence: TGCGCCAGCAGCGTTAAGGAGGGGGTCGAGCAGTACTTC.

With regard to this clone: Other DNA sequences in this specimen translate into the identical CDR3. The V and J genes are TRBV28 and TRBJ1-2, with 9 bases lining up with TRBD1. The CDR3 covers 13 residues. The germline V gene encodes CDR1 MDHEN and CDR2 SYDVKM. J lost 3 bases, V lost 6 bases, and 2 bases had no gene match. The CDR3 loop is CASSRQGDYGYTF. CDR3 coding DNA: TGTGCCAGCAGCCGACAGGGGGACTATGGCTACACCTTC.

A word on this clone: One end of the junction varies from germline; a read error may be responsible. V gene TRBV2 combines with J gene TRBJ2-3; TRBD2 matches at 8 bases. Germline V gives CDR1 SNHLY, CDR2 FYNNEI. The CDR3 loop spans 14 amino acids. The CDR3 region is CASSEVRSAGGSDF. The CDR3, as DNA: TGTGCCAGCAGTGAAGTTCGTTCCGCGGGGGGCTCGGATTTT.

V and J are TRBV4-2 and TRBJ1-2; the D gene is possibly TRBD1 (5 bases). This CDR3 has 15 amino acids. Germline values: CDR1 LGHNA, CDR2 YNFKEQ. V lost 0 bases, J lost 2 bases, and 10 bases lay in between. CDR3 protein: CASSQDREGNYGYTF. The CDR3 nucleotides read TGTGCCAGCAGCCAAGACAGGGAGGGGAACTATGGCTACACCTTC.

The J gene is TRBJ1-2, the V gene TRBV6-6, with D possibly TRBD1 on 6 matching bases. CDR3 size: 13 residues. V lost 6 bases to trimming and J lost 4 bases, with 12 bases between them. CDR1 is MNHNY, CDR2 SVGAGI, per germline (reference sequence). CDR3 residues: CASRQDSLYGYTF. The CDR3, as DNA: TGTGCCAGCAGACAGGACAGTCTCTATGGCTACACCTTC.

The gene calls are TRBV5-3 and TRBJ2-1; D assignment may be TRBD1 or TRBD2 (5 bases each). TRBV5-3 is reported as an ORF; its role is uncertain. CDR3 length: 20 amino acids. Trimming removed 0 bases at V and 2 bases at J, with 24 bases between. The CDR3 sequence: CARSLDQSPGNLGAYNEQFF. The CDR3 DNA follows: TGTGCCAGAAGCTTGGATCAAAGTCCCGGCAATCTGGGGGCCTACAATGAGCAGTTCTTC.

This chain joins TRBV5-4 and TRBJ2-3; D is tentatively TRBD1 or TRBD2 (5 bases each). CDR1 is SGHNT, CDR2 YYREEE, per germline (reference sequence). V lost 4 bases, J lost 1 base, and 13 bases lay in between. The CDR3 is 15 residues long. The CDR3 DNA sequence: TGTGCCAGCAGCCCGGGACCGAGGGGCACAGATACGCAGTATTTT. Its protein is CASSPGPRGTDTQYF. Supplemented by reference TRBV5-4 and TRBJ2-3, the full variable domain reads ETGVTQSPTHLIKTRGQQVTLRCSSQSGHNTVSWYQQALGQGPQFIFQYYREEENGRGNFPPRFSGLQFPNYSSELNVNALELDDSALYLCASSPGPRGTDTQYFGPGTRLTVL.

This clone was picked up a small number of times. The DNA for the CDR3 is TGTGCCAGCAGCCCTACTAGCGGGGGAGCGAACACCGGGGAGCTGTTTTTT. Amino acids: CASSPTSGGANTGELFF. J is TRBJ2-2 and V is TRBV7-6, with TRBD2 matching 11 bases. Germline CDR1 and CDR2: SGHVS and FNYEAQ. The CDR3 sequence is 17 residues long. J gave up 0 bases and V 5 bases, and 5 bases lay outside the gene matches. Filled out from reference TRBV7-6 and TRBJ2-2, the complete variable domain reads GAGVSQSPRYKVTKRGQDVALRCDPISGHVSLYWYRQALGQGPEFLTYFNYEAQQDKSGLPNDRFSAERPEGSISTLTIQRTEQRDSAMYRCASSPTSGGANTGELFFGEGSRLTVL.

The chain joins TRBV5-7 to TRBJ1-1; D is unresolved. TRBV5-7 is labeled an ORF, and its function is uncertain. Trimming removed 2 bases at V and 0 bases at J, with 8 bases between. The CDR3 is 14 amino acids. The CDR3 sequence: CASSLKWVNTEAFF. The CDR3 DNA is TGTGCCAGCAGCTTAAAATGGGTGAACACTGAAGCTTTCTTT.

V is TRBV7-2 and J is TRBJ1-1; 11 bases are shared with TRBD1. Per the germline V gene, CDR1 is SGHTA and CDR2 is FQGNSA. After removal of 9 bases from V and 7 bases from J, the junction contained 7 bases not matched to a gene. The length of the CDR3 is 13 residues. The CDR3 DNA follows: TGTGCCAGTAAGGGACAGGGGGAGGGTGAAGCTTTCTTT. Translated, it gives CASKGQGEGEAFF.

The rearrangement uses TRBV5-6 and TRBJ1-2; no reliable D call. V was pared by 1 base and J by 0 bases, with 7 bases between. The length of the CDR3 is 14 residues. Germline V gene sequence: CDR1 SGHDT, CDR2 YYEEEE. The CDR3 nucleotides read TGTGCCAGCAGCTTGCAGTTAACTAACTATGGCTACACCTTC. Amino acids: CASSLQLTNYGYTF.

The table lists this clone with a few counts. The rearrangement uses TRBV4-1 and TRBJ1-1; possible D gene TRBD1, 5 bases. Germline V gene sequence: CDR1 MGHRA, CDR2 YSYEKL. CDR3 length: 15 residues. V lost 3 bases, J lost 1 base, and 12 bases lay in between. The CDR3 DNA follows: TGCGCCAGCAGCCAGCCGCGGAGGGGGAACACTGAAGCTTTCTTT. Protein product: CASSQPRRGNTEAFF.

This clone has a single count. The chain has TRBV5-1 and TRBJ1-2; 8 bases align to TRBD1. CDR1 SGHRS and CDR2 YFSETQ come from the germline V gene. This CDR3 comprises 16 residues. The trim removed 0 bases at V and 6 bases at J, leaving 10 bases unmatched. CDR3 nucleotides: TGCGCCAGCAGCTTGGAATCCATTCGGACAGGGAATGGCTACACCTTC. It encodes CASSLESIRTGNGYTF.

V is TRBV6-6 and J is TRBJ1-2; D gene unclear. V gave up 2 bases and J gave up 2 bases, with 6 bases separating them. Germline CDR1 is MNHNY and CDR2 is SVGAGI (reference sequence). CDR3 length equals 13 residues. DNA for the CDR3: TGTGCCAGCAGTTACGAAGGCAACTATGGCTACACCTTC. Its protein is CASSYEGNYGYTF.

This clone was seen only a few times. The chain employs TRBV5-1 and TRBJ2-3; a weak D match, TRBD1 (6 bases). Trimming stripped 4 bases from V and 2 bases from J, with 11 bases between. The CDR3 is 14 residues long. Germline values: CDR1 SGHRS, CDR2 YFSETQ. The DNA of the CDR3 is TGCGCCAGCAGCCCCAGGGGTGCCACAGATACGCAGTATTTT. The encoded protein is CASSPRGATDTQYF.

This chain joins TRBV19 and TRBJ2-6, with 7 positions matching TRBD1. The CDR3 extends over 19 amino acids. Trimming at V came to 1 base and at J to 0 bases, leaving 9 bases not matched to a gene. From germline, CDR1 is LNHDA and CDR2 SQIVND (reference sequence). Written as DNA, the CDR3 is TGTGCCAGTAGTATAGGGCCGACAGGGCCTTACTCTGGGGCCAACGTCCTGACTTTC. Translated, it gives CASSIGPTGPYSGANVLTF.